This T cell receptor (beta chain) derives from a study of shared clonotypes between healthy human individuals. This table comes from immunoSEQ multiplex PCR, and its TCRdb copy is limited to in-frame clones, with some not included. The sample includes about 480,000 clones, about four fifths of them seen just once. Germline CDR1 reads SGHRS; CDR2 reads YFSETQ. V was pared by 4 bases and J by 4 bases, with 10 bases of the junction left unmatched. CDR3 length: 15 amino acids. This clone was seen more than once but under ten times. The rearrangement uses TRBV5-1 and TRBJ1-1; 7 bases agree with TRBD1. The source is a woman in her thirties or forties in good health. Some clones in this sample may be carry-over from other donors' samples. Material for sequencing was PBMCs. The CDR3 is CASSTRTGSLTEAFF. The CDR3 DNA reads TGCGCCAGCAGCACCCGGACAGGAAGTCTCACTGAAGCTTTCTTT.